These 4 T cell receptor beta chains were all obtained from the same sample, sequenced in a study of pediatric ulcerative colitis. Some clones are missing from TCRdb's copy, which holds only in-frame ones; the method was immunoSEQ multiplex PCR. Altogether about 32,000 clones are present, around 80% being singletons, with the ten largest covering approximately 4.5%. Sequencing was performed on blood. These receptors were taken from a boy between 10 and 17 years old with severe ulcerative colitis.

The chain uses TRBV4-3 and TRBJ1-2; D remains ambiguous. This CDR3 is built from 12 residues. Germline CDR1 reads LGHNA; CDR2 reads YSLEER. The V end was cut by 3 bases, the J end by 2 bases, with 4 bases between. The CDR3 is CASSQNNYGYTF. DNA of the CDR3: TGCGCCAGCAGCCAGAACAACTATGGCTACACCTTC.

The CDR3 sequence is CAWKRAEAFF. CDR3 bases: TGTGCCTGGAAACGGGCTGAAGCTTTCTTT. The rearrangement uses TRBV30 and TRBJ1-1; D is unresolved. Trimming shortened V by 4 bases and J by 6 bases, and 6 bases separated the two germline ends. This CDR3 has 10 amino acids. Germline CDR1 GTSNPN, CDR2 SVGIG (reference sequence).

V gene TRBV25-1 combines with J gene TRBJ2-7; the D call may be TRBD1 or TRBD2 (5 bases each). Germline-derived CDR1 and CDR2 are MGHDK and SYGVNS. Trimming took 3 bases from V and 3 from J, leaving 12 bases between them. The CDR3 loop spans 14 amino acids. The CDR3 loop is CASSEGDEFYEQYF. The CDR3 DNA is TGTGCCAGCAGTGAGGGGGACGAGTTCTACGAGCAGTACTTC.

The J gene is TRBJ1-2, the V gene TRBV5-1; 12 nucleotides agree with TRBD1. Trimming removed 3 bases from V and 7 bases from J; junction bases left unmatched: 4. Per germline, CDR1 SGHRS and CDR2 YFSETQ. This CDR3 has 14 residues. The CDR3 DNA reads TGCGCCAGCAGCTCGGGACAGGGGGCTTCTGGCTACACCTTC. Translated, it gives CASSSGQGASGYTF.